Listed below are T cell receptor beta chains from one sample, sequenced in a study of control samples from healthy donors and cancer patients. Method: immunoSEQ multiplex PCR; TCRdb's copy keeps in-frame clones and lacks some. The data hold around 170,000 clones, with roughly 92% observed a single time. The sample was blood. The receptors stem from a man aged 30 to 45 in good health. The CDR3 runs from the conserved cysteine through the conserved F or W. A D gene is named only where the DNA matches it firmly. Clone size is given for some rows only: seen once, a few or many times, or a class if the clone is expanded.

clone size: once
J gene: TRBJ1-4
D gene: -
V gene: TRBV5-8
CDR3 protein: CASSLAGVGDEKLFF
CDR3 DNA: TGTGCCAGCAGCTTGGCGGGGGTTGGGGATGAAAAACTGTTTTTT

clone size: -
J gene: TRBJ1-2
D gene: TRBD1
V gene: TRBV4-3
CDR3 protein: CASSQETGGGYGYTF
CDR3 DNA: TGCGCCAGCAGCCAAGAGACAGGGGGCGGGTATGGCTACACCTTC

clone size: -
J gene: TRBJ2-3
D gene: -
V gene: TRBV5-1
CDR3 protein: CASSPSPSTDTQYF
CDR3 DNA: TGCGCCAGCAGTCCTTCCCCGAGCACAGATACGCAGTATTTT

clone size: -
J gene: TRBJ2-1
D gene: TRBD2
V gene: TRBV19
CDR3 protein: CASSILAGGVNEQFF
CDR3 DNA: TGTGCCAGTAGTATTCTCGCGGGAGGGGTAAATGAGCAGTTCTTC

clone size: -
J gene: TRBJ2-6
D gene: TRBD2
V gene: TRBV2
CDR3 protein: CASSGLAGGSSSGANVLTF
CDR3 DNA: TGTGCCAGCAGCGGACTAGCGGGAGGCTCGAGCTCTGGGGCCAACGTCCTGACTTTC

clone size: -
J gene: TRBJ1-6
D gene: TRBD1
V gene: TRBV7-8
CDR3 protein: CASSLGQVANSPLHF
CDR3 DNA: TGTGCCAGCAGCCTCGGACAGGTTGCCAATTCACCCCTCCACTTT

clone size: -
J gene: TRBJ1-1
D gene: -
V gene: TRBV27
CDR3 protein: CASSLVTGGGNTEAFF
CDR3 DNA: TGTGCCAGCAGTTTAGTTACGGGGGGTGGGAACACTGAAGCTTTCTTT

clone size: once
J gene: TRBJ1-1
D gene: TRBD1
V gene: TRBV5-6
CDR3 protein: CASSIQPTGWTEAFF
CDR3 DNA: TGTGCCAGCAGCATACAGCCGACAGGGTGGACTGAAGCTTTCTTT

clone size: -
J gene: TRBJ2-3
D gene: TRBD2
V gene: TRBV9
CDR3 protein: CASSSNHGGARGTDTQYF
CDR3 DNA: TGTGCCAGCAGCTCCAACCACGGGGGGGCCAGAGGCACAGATACGCAGTATTTT

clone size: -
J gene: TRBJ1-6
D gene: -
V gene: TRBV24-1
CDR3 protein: CATSDFGQARNSPLHF
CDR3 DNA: TGTGCCACCAGTGATTTCGGGCAGGCCCGTAATTCACCCCTCCACTTT

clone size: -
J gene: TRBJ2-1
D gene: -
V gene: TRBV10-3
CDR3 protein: CAISGGDEQFF
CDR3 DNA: TGTGCCATCAGTGGGGGGGATGAGCAGTTCTTC

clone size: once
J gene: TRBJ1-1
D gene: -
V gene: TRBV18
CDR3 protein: CASSPQGVRAEAFF
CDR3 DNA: TGTGCCAGCTCACCACAGGGTGTGAGAGCTGAAGCTTTCTTT

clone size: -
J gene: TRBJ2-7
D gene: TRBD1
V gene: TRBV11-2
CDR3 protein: CASSDSGQVSYEQYF
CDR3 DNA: TGTGCCAGCAGCGATTCGGGACAGGTCTCCTACGAGCAGTACTTC

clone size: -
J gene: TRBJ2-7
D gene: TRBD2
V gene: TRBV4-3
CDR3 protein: CASSRVGGGPNEQYF
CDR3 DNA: TGCGCCAGCAGCCGGGTCGGGGGGGGCCCCAACGAGCAGTACTTC

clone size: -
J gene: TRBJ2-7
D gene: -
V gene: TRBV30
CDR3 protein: CAWTGREEQYF
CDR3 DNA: TGTGCCTGGACTGGAAGGGAGGAGCAGTACTTC

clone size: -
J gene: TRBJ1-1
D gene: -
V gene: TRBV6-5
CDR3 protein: CASSLGTYTEAFF
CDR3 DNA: TGTGCCAGCAGTTTAGGGACTTACACTGAAGCTTTCTTT

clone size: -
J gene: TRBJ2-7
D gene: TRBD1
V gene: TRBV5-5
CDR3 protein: CASSFGRGYSYEQYF
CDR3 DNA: TGTGCCAGCAGCTTTGGCAGGGGGTACTCCTACGAGCAGTACTTC

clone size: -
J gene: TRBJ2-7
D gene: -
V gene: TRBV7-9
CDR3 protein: CASRAPGAPLYEQYF
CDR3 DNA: TGTGCCAGCAGGGCCCCGGGGGCACCACTCTACGAGCAGTACTTC

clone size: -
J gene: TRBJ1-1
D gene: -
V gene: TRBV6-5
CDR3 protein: CASRPGMSFREAFF
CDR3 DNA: TGTGCCAGCAGGCCAGGGATGTCCTTCCGTGAAGCTTTCTTT

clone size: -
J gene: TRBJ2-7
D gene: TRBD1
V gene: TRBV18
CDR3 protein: CASSPRDRISYEQYF
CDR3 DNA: TGTGCCAGCTCACCCCGGGACAGAATTTCCTACGAGCAGTACTTC

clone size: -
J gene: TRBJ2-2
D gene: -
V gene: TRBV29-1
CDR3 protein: CSVEGRYDTGELFF
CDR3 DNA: TGCAGCGTTGAAGGCCGCTACGACACCGGGGAGCTGTTTTTT

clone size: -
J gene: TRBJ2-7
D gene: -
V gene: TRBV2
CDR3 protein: CASMDTPRSSYEQYF
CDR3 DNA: TGTGCCAGCATGGACACTCCCAGGAGCTCCTACGAGCAGTACTTC

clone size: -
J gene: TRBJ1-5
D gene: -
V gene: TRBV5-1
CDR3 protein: CASSLGPISNQPQHF
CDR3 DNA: TGCGCCAGCAGCTTGGGGCCGATAAGCAATCAGCCCCAGCATTTT

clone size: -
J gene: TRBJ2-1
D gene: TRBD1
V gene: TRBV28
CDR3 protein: CASSQRTGVYNEQFF
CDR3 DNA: TGTGCCAGCAGTCAACGGACAGGGGTCTACAATGAGCAGTTCTTC

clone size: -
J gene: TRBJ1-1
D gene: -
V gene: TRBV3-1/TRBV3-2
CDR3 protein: CASSRSVGTEAFF
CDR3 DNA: TGTGCCAGCAGCCGTAGCGTGGGGACTGAAGCTTTCTTT

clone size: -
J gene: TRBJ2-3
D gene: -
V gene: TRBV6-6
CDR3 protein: CASSLGTPLTLTSTDTQYF
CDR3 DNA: TGTGCCAGCAGTCTCGGGACACCTCTAACCTTAACTAGCACAGATACGCAGTATTTT

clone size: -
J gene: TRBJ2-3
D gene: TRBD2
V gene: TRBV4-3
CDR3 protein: CASSRLAGTDTQYF
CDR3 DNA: TGCGCCAGCAGCCGACTAGCGGGCACAGATACGCAGTATTTT

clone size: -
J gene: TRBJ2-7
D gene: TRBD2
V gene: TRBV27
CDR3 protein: CASSLLGLAGRLEQYF
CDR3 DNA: TGTGCCAGCAGTTTATTGGGCCTAGCGGGCCGGCTCGAGCAGTACTTC

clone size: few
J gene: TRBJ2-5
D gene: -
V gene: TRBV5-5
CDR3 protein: CASSSGAQETQYF
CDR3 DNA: TGTGCCAGCAGCTCGGGCGCGCAAGAGACCCAGTACTTC

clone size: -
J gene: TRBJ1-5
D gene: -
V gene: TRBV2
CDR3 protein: CASLGADQPQHF
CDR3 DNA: TGTGCCAGCCTGGGGGCGGATCAGCCCCAGCATTTT

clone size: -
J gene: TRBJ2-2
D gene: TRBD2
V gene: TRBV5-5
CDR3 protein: CASSPGLAGDGTGELFF
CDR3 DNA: TGTGCCAGCAGCCCGGGACTAGCGGGGGACGGTACCGGGGAGCTGTTTTTT

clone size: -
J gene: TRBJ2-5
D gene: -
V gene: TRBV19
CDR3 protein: CASSTWGEETQYF
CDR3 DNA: TGTGCCAGTAGTACCTGGGGGGAAGAGACCCAGTACTTC

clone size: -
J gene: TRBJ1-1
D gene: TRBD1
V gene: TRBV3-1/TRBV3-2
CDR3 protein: CASSPGQNKAFF
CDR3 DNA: TGTGCCAGCAGCCCGGGACAGAACAAAGCTTTCTTT

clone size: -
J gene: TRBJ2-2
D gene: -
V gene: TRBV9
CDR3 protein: CASSPGQNTGELFF
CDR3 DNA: TGTGCCAGTAGCCCCGGACAGAACACCGGGGAGCTGTTTTTT